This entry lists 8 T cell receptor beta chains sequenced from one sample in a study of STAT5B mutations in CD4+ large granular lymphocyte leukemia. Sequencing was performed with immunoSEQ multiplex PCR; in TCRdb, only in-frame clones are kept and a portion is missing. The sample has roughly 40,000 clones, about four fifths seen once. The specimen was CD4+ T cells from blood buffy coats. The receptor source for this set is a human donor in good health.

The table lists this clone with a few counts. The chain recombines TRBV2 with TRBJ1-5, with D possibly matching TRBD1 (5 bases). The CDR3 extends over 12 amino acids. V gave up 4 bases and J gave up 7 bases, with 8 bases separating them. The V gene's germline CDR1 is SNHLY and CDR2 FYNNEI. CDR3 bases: TGTGCCAGCAGTGGGAGGGGACAGCCCCAGCATTTT. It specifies CASSGRGQPQHF.

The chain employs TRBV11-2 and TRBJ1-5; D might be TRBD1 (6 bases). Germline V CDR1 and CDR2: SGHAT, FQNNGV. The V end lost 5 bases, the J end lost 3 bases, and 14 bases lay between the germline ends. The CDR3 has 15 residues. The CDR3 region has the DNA TGTGCCAGCAGCACTACACAGGGTTCCAATCAGCCCCAGCATTTT. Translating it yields CASSTTQGSNQPQHF.

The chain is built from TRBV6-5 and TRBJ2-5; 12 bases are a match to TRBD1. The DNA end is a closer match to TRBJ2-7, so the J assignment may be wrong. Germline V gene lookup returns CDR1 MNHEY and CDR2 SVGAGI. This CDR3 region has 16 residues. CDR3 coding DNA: TGTGCCAGCAGTTACTCGGGACAGGGGGCCGTTTACGAGCAGTACTTC. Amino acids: CASSYSGQGAVYEQYF.

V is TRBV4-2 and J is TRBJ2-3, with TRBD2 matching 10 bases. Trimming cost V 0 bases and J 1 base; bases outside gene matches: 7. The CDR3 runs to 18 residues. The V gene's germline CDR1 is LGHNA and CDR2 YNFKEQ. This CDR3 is CASSQDHGLAGGTDTQYF. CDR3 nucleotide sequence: TGTGCCAGCAGCCAAGATCATGGGCTAGCGGGGGGCACAGATACGCAGTATTTT.

Here the CDR3 DNA reads TGTGCCAGCTCCGGCACGACGGGGGGGAGCACCGGGGAGCTGTTTTTT. It translates to CASSGTTGGSTGELFF. The rearrangement uses TRBV18 and TRBJ2-2; TRBD2 matches at 8 bases. From germline, CDR1 is KGHSH and CDR2 LQKENI. The V gene end was trimmed by 6 bases and the J gene end by 4 bases; junction bases not matched to a gene: 10. The CDR3 covers 16 residues.

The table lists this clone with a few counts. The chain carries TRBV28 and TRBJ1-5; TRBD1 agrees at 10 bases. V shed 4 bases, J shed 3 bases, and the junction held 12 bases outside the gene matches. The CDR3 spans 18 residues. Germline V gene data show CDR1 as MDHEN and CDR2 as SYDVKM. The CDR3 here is CASSSPFGQGVINQPQHF. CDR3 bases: TGTGCCAGCAGTTCTCCTTTCGGACAGGGGGTCATCAATCAGCCCCAGCATTTT.

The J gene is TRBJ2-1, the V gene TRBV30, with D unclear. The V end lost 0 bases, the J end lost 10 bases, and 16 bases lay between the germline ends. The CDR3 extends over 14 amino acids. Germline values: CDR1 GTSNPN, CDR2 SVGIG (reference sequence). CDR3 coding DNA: TGTGCCTGGAGTGTGTACGGACCGGGTCGGGAGCAGTTCTTC. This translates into CAWSVYGPGREQFF. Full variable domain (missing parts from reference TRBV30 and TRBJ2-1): SQTIHQWPATLVQPVGSPLSLECTVEGTSNPNLYWYRQAAGRGLQLLFYSVGIGQISSEVPQNLSASRPQDRQFILSSKKLLLSDSGFYLCAWSVYGPGREQFFGPGTRLTVL.

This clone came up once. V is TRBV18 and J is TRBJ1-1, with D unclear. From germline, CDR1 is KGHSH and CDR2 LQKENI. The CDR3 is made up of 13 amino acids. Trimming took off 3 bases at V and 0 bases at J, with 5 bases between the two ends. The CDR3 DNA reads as TGTGCCAGCTCACCCAGTTTGAACACTGAAGCTTTCTTT. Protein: CASSPSLNTEAFF.